The clone carrying this T cell receptor beta chain appeared a single time. Combining CD45RO+ cells with CCR7-negative CD45RA+ TemRA cells gave CD8 memory. V was cut by 0 bases and J by 0 bases, with 22 bases left in between. The CDR3 is made up of 19 amino acids. CDR1 and CDR2 from the germline V gene are SQVTM and ANQGSEA. The data are from a study of shared clonotypes between healthy human individuals. In the study's own analysis: In the immunoSEQ data, sequences were junction-only and lacked quality scores, so filtering differed. Clones were sequenced by immunoSEQ multiplex PCR, and TCRdb holds only the in-frame ones, with some missing. Clone size and the V and J calls come from that table; the DNA yielded D and trimming. Here the sample spans some 690,000 clones, 90% being singletons.

What was sequenced was memory CD8+ T cells from PBMCs. Indicated subset: CD45RO+ cells pooled with CCR7-negative TemRA cells. The chain links TRBV29-1 to TRBJ2-3, with D possibly being TRBD2 (6 bases). This sequence originates from a man in his late teens or twenties in good health. Some clones in this sample may be carry-over from other donors' samples. The DNA for the CDR3 is TGCAGCGTTGAAGAAGTCCTCCTTGGGGGGAGCGCTAGCACAGATACGCAGTATTTT. Its protein is CSVEEVLLGGSASTDTQYF.